These 31 T cell receptor beta chains came from one sample sequenced in a study of early T cells in non-severe SARS-CoV-2 infection. TCRdb ran MiXCR on the 5' RACE reads and lists one entry per CDR3 protein. The sample has some 19,000 distinct CDR3 sequences; 4.2% are singletons. The sequenced material came from whole blood. The source is an adult who was a healthcare worker with PCR-confirmed SARS-CoV-2 infection or an uninfected control (not recorded which).

This clonotype was recorded at least ten times. This sequence joins TRBV20-1 and TRBJ2-3; D ambiguous. The CDR3 is 14 amino acids. The V and J ends lost 2 bases and 0 bases respectively, with 9 bases between them. CDR1 is DFQATT and CDR2 is SNEGSKA in the germline V gene (reference sequence). The CDR3 loop reads CSARTADSTDTQYF. Written as DNA, the CDR3 is TGCAGTGCTAGAACGGCGGACAGCACAGATACGCAGTATTTT.

This clonotype was detected many times. The V call is TRBV7-9, the J call TRBJ1-1; unclear D gene. Deletions cut 3 bases from V and 8 bases from J, with 13 bases between. The CDR3 spans 13 residues. Germline loops: CDR1 SEHNR, CDR2 FQNEAQ (reference sequence). CDR3 nucleotide sequence: TGTGCCAGCAGCTTGGGTAGTAACAGCGAAGCTTTCTTT. Amino acids: CASSLGSNSEAFF.

This clonotype was observed at least ten times. The chain has TRBV7-8 and TRBJ2-2; 9 nucleotides align to TRBD1. CDR3 size: 15 residues. V lost 4 bases to trimming and J lost 3 bases; unmatched junction nucleotides: 3. Per germline, CDR1 SGHVS and CDR2 FQNEAQ. The CDR3 nucleotides are TGTGCCAGCAGCTCAAGGACAGGGGACACCGGGGAGCTGTTTTTT. Protein product: CASSSRTGDTGELFF.

Ten or more counts support this clonotype. The gene calls are TRBV18 and TRBJ1-1; 8 bases line up with TRBD1. Trimming at V came to 3 bases and at J to 7 bases, leaving 7 bases not matched to a gene. CDR1 and CDR2 (germline): KGHSH, LQKENI. The CDR3 consists of 14 residues. The CDR3 DNA is TGTGCCAGCTCACCCGGGCCAGGGGGCGGTGAAGCTTTCTTT. Its translation: CASSPGPGGGEAFF.

In its sample, this clonotype was seen many times. The genes are TRBV11-2 and TRBJ1-3; TRBD1 is a possible D gene (5 bases). Germline-derived CDR1 and CDR2 are SGHAT and FQNNGV. The CDR3 contains 13 residues. With 3 bases removed from V and 7 bases from J, the gap between germline ends came to 10 bases. The CDR3 region is CASSLQGWNTIYF. The DNA of the CDR3 is TGTGCCAGCAGCTTGCAGGGATGGAACACCATATATTTT.

This clonotype was detected a few times. The CDR3 DNA reads as TGTGCCAGTAGTCCCAGAGAGGGGACTGGGGCCAACGTCCTGACTTTC. It translates to CASSPREGTGANVLTF. The chain has TRBV19 and TRBJ2-6; D is tentatively TRBD1 or TRBD2 (5 bases each). The germline CDR1 and CDR2 sequences are LNHDA and SQIVND (reference sequence). The ends were cut back, 5 bases at V and 2 bases at J, with 13 bases in the middle. The CDR3 covers 16 residues.

This clonotype appeared many times. The chain joins TRBV5-5 to TRBJ2-5; possibly TRBD1 or TRBD2 for D (6 bases each). The CDR3 sequence is 15 residues long. V was pared by 5 bases and J by 5 bases, with 19 bases between. The germline V gene has CDR1 SGHKS and CDR2 YYEKEE (reference sequence). CDR3 DNA sequence: TGTGCCAGCAGATATTTGTCGGGGGCCGGGGAGACCCAGTACTTC. Protein: CASRYLSGAGETQYF.

As concerns this clonotype: Compared with germline, one end of the junction differs, possibly owing to a read error. The chain uses TRBV29-1 and TRBJ2-1; 9 nucleotides line up with TRBD1. Germline loops: CDR1 SQVTM, CDR2 ANQGSEA. The length of the CDR3 is 11 residues. The CDR3 sequence is CSVEWDRDLVF. CDR3 DNA sequence: TGCAGCGTTGAGTGGGACAGGGATTTGGTCTTC.

In the case of this clonotype: A much larger clone lies one base from this, so it may be a read error. The gene calls are TRBV5-8 and TRBJ1-1, with a weak D call TRBD1 (5 bases). Germline V gene lookup returns CDR1 SGHTS and CDR2 YDEGEE. V lost 5 bases and J 4 bases, leaving 18 bases between the germline ends. The CDR3 has 15 amino acids. CDR3 amino acids: CASSRPDGAGTEAFF. DNA for the CDR3: TGTGCCAGCAGTAGACCTGACGGGGCTGGCACTGAAGCTTTCTTT.

Many counts were recorded for this clonotype. The chain is built from TRBV6-5 and TRBJ1-5; D gene unclear. V lost 0 bases, J lost 5 bases, and 5 bases lay in between. The germline gives CDR1 MNHEY, CDR2 SVGAGI. The CDR3 contains 13 residues. In DNA form, the CDR3 reads TGTGCCAGCAGTTACTCACGGGATCAGCCCCAGCATTTT. Its protein is CASSYSRDQPQHF.

Relative to its sample, this clonotype is medium-sized. The rearrangement uses TRBV6-5 and TRBJ1-6; D remains ambiguous. This CDR3 region has 11 residues. Germline CDR1 MNHEY, CDR2 SVGAGI. The V end was cut by 9 bases, the J end by 7 bases, with 7 bases between. The CDR3 DNA is TGTGCCAGTGGTCCAAATTCACCCCTCCACTTT. Translated: CASGPNSPLHF.

There are a few counts of this clonotype. V and J are TRBV29-1 and TRBJ1-2; D possibly corresponds to TRBD1 (5 bases). Germline values: CDR1 SQVTM, CDR2 ANQGSEA. With 0 bases removed from V and 2 bases from J, the gap between germline ends came to 16 bases. The CDR3 covers 16 residues. As DNA, the CDR3 is TGCAGCGTTGAAGATGCTAACAGAGGGGCAAACTATGGCTACACCTTC. It is translated as CSVEDANRGANYGYTF.

This clonotype qualifies as medium-sized (0.01 to 0.1%). The chain employs TRBV5-4 and TRBJ1-2; no clear D. Germline assignment: CDR1 SGHNT and CDR2 YYREEE (reference sequence). CDR3 length equals 15 residues. The germline V and J ends were trimmed by 0 bases and 4 bases, with 13 bases remaining between them. Here the CDR3 reads CASSLVADLGYGYTF. The DNA of the CDR3 is TGTGCCAGCAGCTTGGTAGCAGACCTTGGCTATGGCTACACCTTC.

The table lists this clonotype with a few counts. This rearrangement joins TRBV18 to TRBJ1-4; TRBD1 matches 7 bases. The V gene end was trimmed by 2 bases and the J gene end by 7 bases; junction bases not matched to a gene: 4. Looked up from germline, CDR1 is KGHSH and CDR2 is LQKENI. This CDR3 has 14 amino acids. CDR3 region: CASSPDRAREKLFF. The CDR3 DNA is TGTGCCAGCTCACCAGACAGGGCCCGTGAAAAACTGTTTTTT.

This clonotype was observed many times. The chain employs TRBV6-2 or TRBV6-3 and TRBJ2-1; TRBD2 aligns across 10 bases. V shed 2 bases, J shed 5 bases, and the junction held 3 bases outside the gene matches. The CDR3 is 15 amino acids. CDR1 MNHEY and CDR2 SVGEGT come from the germline V gene. CDR3 sequence reads: CASSYALAGNNEQFF. The CDR3 DNA sequence: TGTGCCAGCAGTTACGCACTAGCGGGGAACAATGAGCAGTTCTTC.

This clonotype was observed at least ten times. The chain carries TRBV20-1 and TRBJ2-1; 8 positions agree with TRBD2. The CDR3 runs to 16 residues. CDR1 is DFQATT, CDR2 SNEGSKA, per germline (reference sequence). The V and J ends lost 3 bases and 3 bases, in that order; junction bases with no gene match: 10. The chain's CDR3 is CSARPLRGGNYNEQFF. The CDR3 DNA follows: TGCAGTGCTAGGCCCCTACGGGGGGGGAACTACAATGAGCAGTTCTTC.

By sample share, this clonotype is medium-sized. This rearrangement joins TRBV20-1 to TRBJ2-5, with 8 positions matching TRBD2. The CDR3 consists of 15 residues. The junction had 14 bases not matched to a gene; V was cut back by 6 bases and J by 5 bases. Germline V gene data show CDR1 as DFQATT and CDR2 as SNEGSKA (reference sequence). As DNA, the CDR3 is TGCAGTGCCGCACCGGTTAGCGGGGCCAGGGAGACCCAGTACTTC. Translated, it gives CSAAPVSGARETQYF.

A note on this clonotype: This may arise from a read error, as a much more abundant clone is one base away. This rearrangement joins TRBV7-9 to TRBJ1-1; D gene ambiguous. The CDR3 contains 13 residues. Germline loops: CDR1 SEHNR, CDR2 FQNEAQ (reference sequence). This CDR3 is CVSSLPRNTEAFF. The CDR3 coding sequence is TGTGTCAGCAGCCTACCCAGGAACACTGAAGCTTTCTTT.

This clonotype was seen more than once but under ten times. The chain joins TRBV7-9 to TRBJ1-4; D possibly corresponds to TRBD1 (5 bases). CDR1 and CDR2 from the germline V gene are SEHNR and FQNEAQ (reference sequence). Trimming removed 5 bases at V and 12 bases at J, with 25 bases between. The length of the CDR3 is 16 residues. This CDR3 reads CASSPAGKPLRGQLFF. The CDR3 bases are TGTGCCAGCAGCCCCGCTGGAAAACCCCTCCGGGGCCAACTGTTTTTT.

This clonotype came up many times. The chain links TRBV7-2 to TRBJ1-3; 8 bases agree with TRBD1. Germline CDR1 SGHTA, CDR2 FQGNSA. The CDR3 covers 15 residues. V lost 5 bases to trimming and J lost 5 bases; unmatched junction nucleotides: 8. The CDR3 DNA reads as TGTGCCAGCAGCCTCGACAGGGGAGTTCGAAACACCATATATTTT. This encodes CASSLDRGVRNTIYF.

This clonotype showed up many times. The chain couples TRBV20-1 to TRBJ1-1; D possibly corresponds to TRBD1 (5 bases). There are 13 residues in the CDR3. V was pared by 3 bases and J by 5 bases, with 13 bases between. Germline CDR1 reads DFQATT; CDR2 reads SNEGSKA (reference sequence). The DNA for the CDR3 is TGCAGTGCTAGCCAGGGTGGTGCGACTGAAGCTTTCTTT. Its protein is CSASQGGATEAFF.

At least ten counts were recorded for this clonotype. V gene TRBV12-3 or TRBV12-4 combines with J gene TRBJ2-1, with TRBD1 matching over 12 bases. V was pared by 6 bases and J by 8 bases, with 8 bases of the junction left unmatched. The CDR3 spans 15 residues. The CDR3 nucleotides read TGTGCCAGCAGCAGGGACAGGGGGCATAGGGATGAGCAGTTCTTC. Residues: CASSRDRGHRDEQFF.

CDR3 coding DNA: TGCGCCAGCAGCTCGGGCCTTACGAATGAGCAGTTCTTC. This sequence encodes CASSSGLTNEQFF. This chain joins TRBV5-1 and TRBJ2-1; no firm D call. From germline, CDR1 is SGHRS and CDR2 YFSETQ. This CDR3 region has 13 residues. V lost 3 bases to trimming and J lost 7 bases, with 11 bases between them.

This clonotype has a count of ten or more. This chain uses TRBV7-2 with TRBJ2-2; 7 bases map to TRBD1. Per the germline V gene, CDR1 is SGHTA and CDR2 is FQGNSA. The CDR3 consists of 15 residues. V shed 5 bases, J shed 5 bases, and the junction held 8 bases outside the gene matches. CDR3 sequence reads: CASSLWTGLTGELFF. The CDR3, as DNA: TGTGCCAGCAGCCTCTGGACAGGCCTGACCGGGGAGCTGTTTTTT. Drawing the rest from reference TRBV7-2 and TRBJ2-2, the complete variable domain is GAGVSQSPSNKVTEKGKDVELRCDPISGHTALYWYRQSLGQGLEFLIYFQGNSAPDKSGLPSDRFSAERTGGSVSTLTIQRTQQEDSAVYLCASSLWTGLTGELFFGEGSRLTVL.

This clonotype was seen at least ten times. The chain uses TRBV4-2 and TRBJ2-6, with D uncertain. The CDR3 extends over 16 amino acids. Trimming left V 0 bases short and J 2 bases short, with 8 bases between. Germline assignment: CDR1 LGHNA and CDR2 YNFKEQ. Written as DNA, the CDR3 is TGTGCCAGCAGCCAAGATAAAGGGACTGGGGCCAACGTCCTGACTTTC. As protein: CASSQDKGTGANVLTF.

The V call is TRBV4-2, the J call TRBJ1-1; possible D gene TRBD1, 6 bases. The CDR3 has 14 residues. Germline V gene data show CDR1 as LGHNA and CDR2 as YNFKEQ. V dropped 3 bases and J dropped 0 bases, with 8 bases sitting between them. CDR3 DNA: TGTGCCAGCAGCCATAGGGACATGAACACTGAAGCTTTCTTT. Translation: CASSHRDMNTEAFF.

This clonotype was seen repeatedly, ten times or more. The rearrangement uses TRBV20-1 and TRBJ2-7, with TRBD1 matching 10 bases. Trimming cost V 0 bases and J 4 bases; bases outside gene matches: 3. The CDR3 runs to 14 residues. CDR1 is DFQATT, CDR2 SNEGSKA, per germline (reference sequence). CDR3 in amino acids: CSAREPGQGYEQYF. The CDR3, as DNA: TGCAGTGCTAGAGAGCCGGGACAGGGGTACGAGCAGTACTTC.

This clonotype showed up many times. The rearrangement links TRBV9 to TRBJ2-5; D is possibly TRBD2 (7 bases). The germline V gene has CDR1 SGDLS and CDR2 YYNGEE. This CDR3 comprises 13 residues. With 3 bases removed from V and 4 bases from J, the gap between germline ends came to 10 bases. The CDR3 spells CASSEGGGETQYF. The DNA of the CDR3 is TGTGCCAGCAGCGAAGGGGGGGGAGAGACCCAGTACTTC.

This clonotype was observed a single time. The gene calls are TRBV20-1 and TRBJ1-5, with a tentative D call TRBD1 (6 bases). Trimming cost V 5 bases and J 10 bases, with 15 bases left between them. This CDR3 has 12 residues. From germline, CDR1 is DFQATT and CDR2 SNEGSKA (reference sequence). The CDR3 DNA follows: TGCAGTGCTGTATTGACGGGACACCCCCAGCATTTT. Residues: CSAVLTGHPQHF.

This clonotype has at least ten counts. The gene calls are TRBV6-5 and TRBJ2-3; TRBD2 agrees at 10 bases. Germline V CDR1 and CDR2: MNHEY, SVGAGI. The CDR3 spans 16 residues. Losses at the gene ends were 7 bases for V and 1 base for J; bases not matched to a gene: 8. CDR3 in DNA: TGTGCCAGCACCCGGACTAGCGGTCCTGGCACAGATACGCAGTATTTT. Translation gives CASTRTSGPGTDTQYF.

This clonotype was picked up many times. V is TRBV12-3 or TRBV12-4 and J is TRBJ1-1, with D perhaps matching TRBD1 (5 bases). The CDR3 length is 13 residues. Trimming removed 5 bases at V and 13 bases at J, with 20 bases between. CDR3 residues: CASSVRDVKWVFF. Here the CDR3 DNA reads TGTGCCAGCAGTGTCCGGGACGTAAAGTGGGTTTTCTTT.